This T cell receptor beta chain was recovered during a study of shared clonotypes between healthy human individuals. CDR3 length: 15 residues. Germline CDR1 is MGHRA and CDR2 is YSYEKL. V lost 1 base, J lost 0 bases, and 4 bases lay in between. Profiled with immunoSEQ multiplex PCR; TCRdb holds only in-frame clones, not every one. The repertoire holds some 900,000 clones, with 60% to 85% as singletons. Division of CD4+ cells produced a CD45RA+ naive subset and a CD45RA-negative memory subset. Sequences were obtained from memory CD4+ T cells sorted from blood. Stated subset: CD45RA-negative fraction. J is TRBJ2-6 and V is TRBV4-1; D is unresolved. This receptor was taken from a man aged 18 to 35 in good health. This CDR3 reads CASSQGDSGANVLTF. CDR3 DNA: TGCGCCAGCAGCCAAGGGGACTCTGGGGCCAACGTCCTGACTTTC.